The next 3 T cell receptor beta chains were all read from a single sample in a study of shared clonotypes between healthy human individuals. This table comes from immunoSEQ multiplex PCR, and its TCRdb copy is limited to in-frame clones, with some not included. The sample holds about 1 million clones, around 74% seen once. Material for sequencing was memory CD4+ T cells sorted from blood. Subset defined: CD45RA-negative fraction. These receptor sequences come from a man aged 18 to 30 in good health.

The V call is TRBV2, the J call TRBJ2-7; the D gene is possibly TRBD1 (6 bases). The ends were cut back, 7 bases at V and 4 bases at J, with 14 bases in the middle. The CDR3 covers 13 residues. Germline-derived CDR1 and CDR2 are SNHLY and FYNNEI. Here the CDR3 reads CASIRDTAYEQYF. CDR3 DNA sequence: TGTGCCAGCATTCGGGACACGGCTTACGAGCAGTACTTC. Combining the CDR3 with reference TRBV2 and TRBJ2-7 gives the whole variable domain EPEVTQTPSHQVTQMGQEVILRCVPISNHLYFYWYRQILGQKVEFLVSFYNNEISEKSEIFDDQFSVERPDGSNFTLKIRSTKLEDSAMYFCASIRDTAYEQYFGPGTRLTVT.

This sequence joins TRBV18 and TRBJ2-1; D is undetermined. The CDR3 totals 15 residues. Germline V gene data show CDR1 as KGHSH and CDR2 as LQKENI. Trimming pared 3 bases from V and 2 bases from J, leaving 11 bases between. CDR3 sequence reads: CASSPSGGTYNEQFF. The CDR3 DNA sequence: TGTGCCAGCTCACCCAGTGGCGGAACCTACAATGAGCAGTTCTTC. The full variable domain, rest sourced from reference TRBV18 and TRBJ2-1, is NAGVMQNPRHLVRRRGQEARLRCSPMKGHSHVYWYRQLPEEGLKFMVYLQKENIIDESGMPKERFSAEFPKEGPSILRIQQVVRGDSAAYFCASSPSGGTYNEQFFGPGTRLTVL.

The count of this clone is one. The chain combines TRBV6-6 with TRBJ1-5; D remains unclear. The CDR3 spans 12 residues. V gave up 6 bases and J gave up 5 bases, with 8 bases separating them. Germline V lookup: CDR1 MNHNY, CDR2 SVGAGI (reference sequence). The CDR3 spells CASRKGDQPQHF. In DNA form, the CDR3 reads TGTGCCAGCAGGAAGGGTGATCAGCCCCAGCATTTT.